This T cell receptor (beta chain) was sequenced for a study of blood T cell repertoires in COVID-19. Study overall: Italy, Spain and the United States were the sources of the convalescent and acute COVID-19 samples. The cDNA or gDNA used as material had been derived from T cells, B-cell-depleted T cells, or PBMCs.

Authors' data handling: Amplifying reference gene primers gave estimates of nucleated cell counts. The method was immunoSEQ multiplex PCR; TCRdb's version includes in-frame clones alone and lacks a portion of them. V and J calls and clone size are copied from that table; D and trimming were computed from the DNA. Of roughly 80,000 clones in the sample, approximately 89% are singletons; the top ten hold approximately 1.8%. This CDR3 spans 18 amino acids. Unmatched junction bases numbered 15, after V lost 7 bases and J lost 4 bases. Germline CDR1 is SNHLY and CDR2 is FYNNEI. The V gene is TRBV2, the J gene TRBJ2-7; 14 bases are a match to TRBD2. The sample consisted of peripheral blood. This clonotype was obtained from a woman aged 55-70 years with acute or convalescent COVID-19. CDR3 region: CASNSGTVGTSGSYEQYF. The CDR3 DNA follows: TGTGCCAGCAATTCCGGGACAGTCGGGACTAGCGGGAGTTACGAGCAGTACTTC. Supplemented by reference TRBV2 and TRBJ2-7, the full variable domain reads EPEVTQTPSHQVTQMGQEVILRCVPISNHLYFYWYRQILGQKVEFLVSFYNNEISEKSEIFDDQFSVERPDGSNFTLKIRSTKLEDSAMYFCASNSGTVGTSGSYEQYFGPGTRLTVT.